A single sample is the source of the 9 T cell receptor beta chains below, sequenced in a study of long-term antiretroviral therapy in people with HIV. The immunoSEQ assay was v3.0, run at survey level. The data were produced by immunoSEQ multiplex PCR, yet TCRdb's version contains in-frame clones alone and is incomplete. The sample lists around 27,000 clones; 85% to 90% were seen once. The material was unsorted PBMCs, obtained around 4.6 years after starting antiretroviral therapy. The receptors derive from a man aged 30-40 years with HIV.

This chain connects TRBV7-9 to TRBJ1-1; D unresolved. Per germline, CDR1 SEHNR and CDR2 FQNEAQ (reference sequence). Trimming stripped 0 bases from V and 1 base from J, with 12 bases between. This CDR3 has 16 residues. In nucleotides, the CDR3 is TGTGCCAGCAGCTTAGCGCAAGGACGGAAGAACACTGAAGCTTTCTTT. It codes for CASSLAQGRKNTEAFF.

The chain employs TRBV29-1 and TRBJ2-6; D might be TRBD1 (6 bases). The ends were cut back, 5 bases at V and 1 base at J, with 9 bases in the middle. CDR3 length equals 14 residues. Germline V lookup: CDR1 SQVTM, CDR2 ANQGSEA. CDR3 loop: CSVSGESGANVLTF. The CDR3 coding sequence is TGCAGCGTTTCAGGGGAGTCTGGGGCCAACGTCCTGACTTTC.

The CDR3 nucleotides read TGCGCCAGCGCCCGGGGCGTCGTGCGGGGAGACTCCTACGAGCAGTACTTC. Its translation is CASARGVVRGDSYEQYF. The gene calls are TRBV5-1 and TRBJ2-7; D is perhaps TRBD2 (6 bases). The CDR3 contains 17 residues. Trimming took off 7 bases at V and 0 bases at J, with 23 bases between the two ends. The germline V gene has CDR1 SGHRS and CDR2 YFSETQ.

This clone was counted a few times. The chain has TRBV19 and TRBJ2-1; D might be TRBD2 (5 bases). CDR3 length: 15 residues. CDR1 is LNHDA and CDR2 is SQIVND in the germline V gene (reference sequence). Trimming stripped 0 bases from V and 3 bases from J, with 9 bases between. For the CDR3, the DNA is TGTGCCAGTAGTATAGATGGAGCGGACTACAATGAGCAGTTCTTC. Translation: CASSIDGADYNEQFF.

The chain combines TRBV6-4 with TRBJ1-1; maybe TRBD1 (5 bases). Between the trimmed V and J ends, which lost 6 bases and 1 base, there was a span of 15 bases. Germline V lookup: CDR1 MRHNA, CDR2 SNTAGT. CDR3 length: 15 amino acids. The CDR3, as DNA: TGTGCCAGCAGGAGCCATGGGGGGGAGAACACTGAAGCTTTCTTT. Translation gives CASRSHGGENTEAFF.

This clone is a singleton in its sample. CDR3 amino acids: CASSQTRTGNYGYTF. The CDR3 DNA sequence: TGTGCCAGTAGTCAGACACGGACAGGGAACTATGGCTACACCTTC. The chain uses TRBV19 and TRBJ1-2; 8 bases are shared with TRBD1. The CDR3 is 15 residues long. CDR1 is LNHDA and CDR2 is SQIVND in the germline V gene (reference sequence). V dropped 5 bases and J dropped 2; count of bases not matched to a gene: 7.

The chain couples TRBV7-9 to TRBJ1-4; maybe TRBD1 (6 bases). The V end was cut by 5 bases, the J end by 7 bases, with 17 bases between. Germline assignment: CDR1 SEHNR and CDR2 FQNEAQ (reference sequence). The CDR3 extends over 15 amino acids. CDR3 nucleotides: TGTGCCAGCAGCGATTTTGGGGGCGGTGGTGAAAAACTGTTTTTT. Translation: CASSDFGGGGEKLFF.

V and J are TRBV19 and TRBJ2-6, with D tentatively TRBD1 or TRBD2 (5 bases each). The CDR3 covers 16 residues. V was cut by 5 bases and J by 4 bases, with 15 bases left in between. CDR1 and CDR2 from the germline V gene are LNHDA and SQIVND (reference sequence). The chain's CDR3 is CASSLTGGTGANVLTF. The CDR3 DNA reads TGTGCCAGTAGTCTCACTGGGGGTACCGGGGCCAACGTCCTGACTTTC. Using reference TRBV19 and TRBJ2-6 for the parts outside the CDR3, the full variable domain is DGGITQSPKYLFRKEGQNVTLSCEQNLNHDAMYWYRQDPGQGLRLIYYSQIVNDFQKGDIAEGYSVSREKKESFPLTVTSAQKNPTAFYLCASSLTGGTGANVLTFGAGSRLTVL.

This chain links TRBV6-4 with TRBJ2-1, with 9 bases that match TRBD1. V lost 5 bases to trimming and J lost 7 bases; unmatched junction nucleotides: 6. Germline CDR1 MRHNA, CDR2 SNTAGT. This CDR3 comprises 14 residues. The CDR3 loop is CASSIWTGANEQFF. In nucleotides, the CDR3 is TGTGCCAGCAGTATATGGACAGGGGCGAATGAGCAGTTCTTC.